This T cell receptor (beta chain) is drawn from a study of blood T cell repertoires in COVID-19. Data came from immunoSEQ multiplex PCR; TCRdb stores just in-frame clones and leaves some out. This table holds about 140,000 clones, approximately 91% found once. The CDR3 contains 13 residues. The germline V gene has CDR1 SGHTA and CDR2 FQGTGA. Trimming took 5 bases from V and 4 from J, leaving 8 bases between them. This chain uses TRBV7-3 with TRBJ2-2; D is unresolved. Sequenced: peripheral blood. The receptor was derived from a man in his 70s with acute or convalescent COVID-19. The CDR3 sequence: CASSPPLTGELFF. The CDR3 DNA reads TGTGCCAGCAGCCCCCCCCTCACCGGGGAGCTGTTTTTT.